The clone carrying this T cell receptor beta chain showed up just a few times. J lost 2 bases, V lost 8 bases, and 8 bases had no gene match. Germline V lookup: CDR1 SQVTM, CDR2 ANQGSEA. The CDR3 runs to 13 residues. The sample comes from a study of T-cell reconstitution after alpha-beta-depleted transplantation in children. Unique molecular identifiers were built into the TCRbeta library. TCRdb independently ran MiXCR on the PCR reads; one entry per CDR3 protein. The sample lists hundreds of thousands of distinct CDR3 sequences; about a tenth were seen once. This sample comprised PBMCs from the stem cell graft donor, obtained from the stem cell graft. The chain links TRBV29-1 to TRBJ1-1; TRBD1 matches 7 bases. The TCR originated in a human donor who donated a stem cell graft to a child with SCID. The CDR3 coding sequence is TGCAGCACCTGGACAGGCATAAACACTGAAGCTTTCTTT. Its translation: CSTWTGINTEAFF.